Each of the 22 T cell receptor beta chains below was sequenced from the same sample in a study of T cell responses to AZD1222 COVID-19 vaccine. The assay was immunoSEQ multiplex PCR, and TCRdb's table has in-frame clones only and misses some. Of 75,000 to 100,000 clones detected, more than 75% appear once; the ten largest clones hold about 13%. Sequencing used peripheral blood, obtained on day 0 of AZD1222 vaccination. Every receptor here comes from an adult in good health.

The rearrangement joins TRBV3-1 (or the pseudogene TRBV3-2) to TRBJ1-2; D remains ambiguous. In germline, CDR1 is LGHDT, CDR2 YNNKEL (reference sequence). The CDR3 loop spans 16 amino acids. Deletions cut 0 bases from V and 0 bases from J, with 11 bases between. Written as DNA, the CDR3 is TGTGCCAGCAGCCAAGAAACGCTCCAGGCTAACTATGGCTACACCTTC. This encodes CASSQETLQANYGYTF.

This clone was picked up one time. V usage is TRBV7-2 and J usage is TRBJ2-5; D is uncertain. V dropped 5 bases and J dropped 1 base, with 11 bases sitting between them. Looked up from germline, CDR1 is SGHTA and CDR2 is FQGNSA. This CDR3 comprises 14 residues. CDR3 bases: TGTGCCAGCAGCCCCTTTGGTCCCCAAGAGACCCAGTACTTC. This translates into CASSPFGPQETQYF.

The CDR3, as DNA: TGTGCCAGCAGTTCCTCCGGGACAGGGCAATACGAGCAGTACTTC. Protein: CASSSSGTGQYEQYF. The V and J genes are TRBV6-5 and TRBJ2-7, with 9 bases aligning to TRBD1. The CDR3 sequence is 15 residues long. The J segment lost 4 bases and the V segment lost 4 bases, leaving 8 bases of the junction unmatched. CDR1 and CDR2 from the germline V gene are MNHEY and SVGAGI.

The V and J genes are TRBV9 and TRBJ1-2; no clear D. Germline CDR1 SGDLS, CDR2 YYNGEE. This CDR3 has 14 amino acids. V shed 1 base and J shed 4 bases, with 11 bases lying between them. CDR3 in DNA: TGTGCCAGCAGCGTACTAGGAGGGCCCTATGGCTACACCTTC. Protein: CASSVLGGPYGYTF.

The chain joins TRBV18 to TRBJ2-7, with TRBD1 matching over 7 bases. Losses at the gene ends were 3 bases for V and 4 bases for J; bases not matched to a gene: 9. Germline assignment: CDR1 KGHSH and CDR2 LQKENI. The CDR3 spans 15 residues. CDR3 DNA sequence: TGTGCCAGCTCACCTCCCGGGACAGTCAATTACGAGCAGTACTTC. It encodes CASSPPGTVNYEQYF.

The chain is built from TRBV4-2 and TRBJ1-3; possible D gene TRBD1, 5 bases. The CDR3 has 15 residues. Germline V gives CDR1 LGHNA, CDR2 YNFKEQ. Trimming left V 4 bases short and J 3 bases short, with 13 bases between. The DNA of the CDR3 is TGTGCCAGCAGCCTGCCGGGGGGGAATGGAAACACCATATATTTT. This sequence encodes CASSLPGGNGNTIYF.

The rearrangement links TRBV24-1 to TRBJ2-1; D is possibly TRBD1 (6 bases). V was cut by 4 bases and J by 2 bases, with 14 bases left in between. In germline, CDR1 is KGHDR, CDR2 SFDVKD. The CDR3 totals 16 residues. CDR3 nucleotides: TGTGCCACCAGTGAGCGCCGACAGGCCCCCTACAATGAGCAGTTCTTC. Protein product: CATSERRQAPYNEQFF.

This rearrangement joins TRBV7-6 to TRBJ1-6, with a possible D match to TRBD1 (6 bases). Germline V CDR1 and CDR2: SGHVS, FNYEAQ. V dropped 8 bases and J dropped 6 bases, with 17 bases sitting between them. The CDR3 length is 15 residues. The CDR3 protein is CASSVQQGSNSPLHF. DNA of the CDR3: TGTGCCAGCTCGGTTCAGCAGGGGAGTAATTCACCCCTCCACTTT.

The chain recombines TRBV28 with TRBJ2-1; D might be TRBD1 (6 bases). The germline V gene has CDR1 MDHEN and CDR2 SYDVKM. The CDR3 runs 13 residues. V dropped 6 bases and J dropped 8 bases, with 14 bases sitting between them. The CDR3 loop reads CASSHRVDDEQFF. The CDR3 DNA follows: TGTGCCAGCAGCCACAGGGTGGACGATGAGCAGTTCTTC.

The chain recombines TRBV19 with TRBJ1-6; 7 bases align to TRBD1. The CDR3 has 16 amino acids. In germline, CDR1 is LNHDA, CDR2 SQIVND (reference sequence). V shed 5 bases, J shed 4 bases, and the junction held 8 bases outside the gene matches. CDR3 DNA: TGTGCCAGTAGTGGGACAGCCAGGGGGTATAATTCACCCCTCCACTTT. Translated, it gives CASSGTARGYNSPLHF.

The V gene is TRBV18, the J gene TRBJ1-1; 9 bases match TRBD1. The CDR3 has 14 residues. Trimming cost V 3 bases and J 6 bases; bases outside gene matches: 5. Germline CDR1 and CDR2: KGHSH and LQKENI. The CDR3 loop reads CASSPFDRGSEAFF. DNA for the CDR3: TGTGCCAGCTCACCCTTCGACAGGGGGTCTGAAGCTTTCTTT. The whole variable domain, remainder taken from reference TRBV18 and TRBJ1-1, is NAGVMQNPRHLVRRRGQEARLRCSPMKGHSHVYWYRQLPEEGLKFMVYLQKENIIDESGMPKERFSAEFPKEGPSILRIQQVVRGDSAAYFCASSPFDRGSEAFFGQGTRLTVV.

V is TRBV9 and J is TRBJ2-7, with 7 bases identical to TRBD1. CDR1 SGDLS and CDR2 YYNGEE come from the germline V gene. The CDR3 length is 14 residues. With 4 bases clipped from V and 3 bases from J, the junction kept 7 bases outside the gene matches. This CDR3 reads CASSPQTGIYEQYF. The CDR3 DNA follows: TGTGCCAGCAGCCCTCAGACAGGGATCTACGAGCAGTACTTC.

This sequence joins TRBV7-2 and TRBJ1-3; D is uncertain. Trimming took off 3 bases at V and 0 bases at J, with 6 bases between the two ends. Germline assignment: CDR1 SGHTA and CDR2 FQGNSA. The CDR3 has 14 residues. CDR3 bases: TGTGCCAGCAGCTTCAGCTTCTCTGGAAACACCATATATTTT. This sequence encodes CASSFSFSGNTIYF.

V is TRBV29-1 and J is TRBJ1-4; D is unclear. V shed 6 bases and J shed 1 base, with 18 bases lying between them. The CDR3 covers 16 residues. Per germline, CDR1 SQVTM and CDR2 ANQGSEA. The CDR3 DNA follows: TGCAGCGTGGCATCGGCGAGAGCCCAAACTAATGAAAAACTGTTTTTT. Encoded protein: CSVASARAQTNEKLFF. Supplemented by reference TRBV29-1 and TRBJ1-4, the full variable domain reads SAVISQKPSRDICQRGTSLTIQCQVDSQVTMMFWYRQQPGQSLTLIATANQGSEATYESGFVIDKFPISRPNLTFSTLTVSNMSPEDSSIYLCSVASARAQTNEKLFFGSGTQLSVL.

There are a few counts of this clone. J is TRBJ1-2 and V is TRBV19; no firm D call. The V gene's germline CDR1 is LNHDA and CDR2 SQIVND (reference sequence). Between the trimmed V and J ends, which lost 0 bases and 4 bases, there was a span of 18 bases. The CDR3 totals 17 residues. The CDR3 protein is CASSIDYGRFDLYGYTF. The CDR3 bases are TGTGCCAGTAGTATAGATTACGGACGGTTCGACCTCTATGGCTACACCTTC.

This chain connects TRBV6-5 to TRBJ1-2; 7 nucleotides agree with TRBD1. CDR3 size: 15 residues. From germline, CDR1 is MNHEY and CDR2 SVGAGI. V trimming: 2 bases; J trimming: 8 bases; junction bases outside the gene matches: 11. The CDR3 sequence: CASSYRRQGSGGYTF. The CDR3 bases are TGTGCCAGCAGTTACCGAAGACAGGGCTCGGGGGGCTACACCTTC.

This chain uses TRBV3-1 (or the pseudogene TRBV3-2) with TRBJ2-7; TRBD1 aligns across 10 bases. V was pared by 1 base and J by 6 bases, with 3 bases of the junction left unmatched. This CDR3 contains 14 residues. The V gene's germline CDR1 is LGHDT and CDR2 YNNKEL (reference sequence). The DNA of the CDR3 is TGTGCCAGCAGCCAAGTCGGGACAGGGGTCGAGCAGTACTTC. Translating it yields CASSQVGTGVEQYF.

This clone was counted only a few times. This chain joins TRBV27 and TRBJ2-7; D gene unclear. CDR3 length: 11 amino acids. Trimming shortened V by 3 bases and J by 5 bases, and 5 bases separated the two germline ends. CDR1 and CDR2 (germline): MNHEY, SMNVEV (reference sequence). CDR3 sequence reads: CASSFAHEQYF. The CDR3 bases are TGTGCCAGCAGTTTTGCCCACGAGCAGTACTTC.

This chain links TRBV7-2 with TRBJ1-3; D gene unclear. Germline V lookup: CDR1 SGHTA, CDR2 FQGNSA. The germline V and J ends were trimmed by 8 bases and 0 bases, with 11 bases remaining between them. The CDR3 consists of 14 residues. Here the CDR3 reads CASARSGSGNTIYF. Here the CDR3 DNA reads TGTGCCAGCGCCCGCTCCGGCTCTGGAAACACCATATATTTT.

The J gene is TRBJ2-5, the V gene TRBV3-1 (or the pseudogene TRBV3-2); 9 nucleotides line up with TRBD2. The germline CDR1 and CDR2 sequences are LGHDT and YNNKEL (reference sequence). This CDR3 region has 14 residues. With V trimmed by 4 bases and J by 2 bases, 2 bases remained unmatched. The CDR3 is CASSRTSVQETQYF. The CDR3 coding sequence is TGTGCCAGCAGCCGGACTAGCGTACAAGAGACCCAGTACTTC.

The rearrangement links TRBV4-2 to TRBJ2-3; 7 bases match TRBD2. J was trimmed by 3 bases and V by 3 bases; bases with no gene match: 6. The length of the CDR3 is 15 residues. Germline assignment: CDR1 LGHNA and CDR2 YNFKEQ. The CDR3 protein is CASSQRTRVTDTQYF. The DNA of the CDR3 is TGTGCCAGCAGCCAGAGGACTAGAGTTACAGATACGCAGTATTTT.

The chain joins TRBV5-4 to TRBJ2-5; unclear D gene. Germline assignment: CDR1 SGHNT and CDR2 YYREEE (reference sequence). Trimming shortened V by 3 bases and J by 2 bases, and 11 bases separated the two germline ends. The CDR3 contains 14 residues. CDR3 residues: CASSSTGRQETQYF. The DNA of the CDR3 is TGTGCCAGCAGCTCGACGGGTCGTCAAGAGACCCAGTACTTC.